This T cell receptor beta chain derives from a study of tumor-infiltrating lymphocytes in localized non-small cell lung cancer. Study overall: The cohort mixed smokers and never-smokers, several histologies, and some post-neoadjuvant-chemotherapy samples. Study results and limitations: TCR sequencing covered a subset of patients with enough tissue. Different pieces of the same tissue went to different assays, confounding technical variation with intratumor heterogeneity.

The length of the CDR3 is 13 residues. CDR1 and CDR2 (germline): MDHEN, SYDVKM. Between the trimmed V and J ends, which lost 8 bases and 0 bases, there was a span of 11 bases. On this clone itself: Its antigen is unidentified.

The method was immunoSEQ multiplex PCR; TCRdb's version includes in-frame clones alone and lacks a portion of them. The top ten hold 5.2% of the sample, which has 7,000 to 9,500 clones, roughly three quarters seen once. The sequenced material came from uninvolved lung tissue not adjacent to the tumor. The chain joins TRBV28 to TRBJ2-7; a possible D gene is TRBD2 (6 bases). The clonotype comes from a human donor with non-small cell lung cancer. CDR3 in amino acids: CASRGVNSYEQYF. The CDR3 nucleotides are TGTGCCAGCCGCGGGGTGAACTCCTACGAGCAGTACTTC.